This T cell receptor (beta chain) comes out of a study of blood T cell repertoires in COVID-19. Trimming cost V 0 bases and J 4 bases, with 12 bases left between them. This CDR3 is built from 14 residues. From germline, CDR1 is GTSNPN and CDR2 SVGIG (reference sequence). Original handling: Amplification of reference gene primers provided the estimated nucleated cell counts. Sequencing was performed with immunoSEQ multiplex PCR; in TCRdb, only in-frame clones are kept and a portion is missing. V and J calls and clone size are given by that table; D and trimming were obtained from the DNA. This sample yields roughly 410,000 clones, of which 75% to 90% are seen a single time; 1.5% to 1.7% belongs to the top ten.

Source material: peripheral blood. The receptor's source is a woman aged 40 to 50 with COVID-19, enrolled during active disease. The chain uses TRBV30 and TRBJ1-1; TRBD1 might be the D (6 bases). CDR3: CAWSVGGGFTEAFF. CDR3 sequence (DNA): TGTGCCTGGAGTGTTGGGGGCGGTTTCACTGAAGCTTTCTTT.